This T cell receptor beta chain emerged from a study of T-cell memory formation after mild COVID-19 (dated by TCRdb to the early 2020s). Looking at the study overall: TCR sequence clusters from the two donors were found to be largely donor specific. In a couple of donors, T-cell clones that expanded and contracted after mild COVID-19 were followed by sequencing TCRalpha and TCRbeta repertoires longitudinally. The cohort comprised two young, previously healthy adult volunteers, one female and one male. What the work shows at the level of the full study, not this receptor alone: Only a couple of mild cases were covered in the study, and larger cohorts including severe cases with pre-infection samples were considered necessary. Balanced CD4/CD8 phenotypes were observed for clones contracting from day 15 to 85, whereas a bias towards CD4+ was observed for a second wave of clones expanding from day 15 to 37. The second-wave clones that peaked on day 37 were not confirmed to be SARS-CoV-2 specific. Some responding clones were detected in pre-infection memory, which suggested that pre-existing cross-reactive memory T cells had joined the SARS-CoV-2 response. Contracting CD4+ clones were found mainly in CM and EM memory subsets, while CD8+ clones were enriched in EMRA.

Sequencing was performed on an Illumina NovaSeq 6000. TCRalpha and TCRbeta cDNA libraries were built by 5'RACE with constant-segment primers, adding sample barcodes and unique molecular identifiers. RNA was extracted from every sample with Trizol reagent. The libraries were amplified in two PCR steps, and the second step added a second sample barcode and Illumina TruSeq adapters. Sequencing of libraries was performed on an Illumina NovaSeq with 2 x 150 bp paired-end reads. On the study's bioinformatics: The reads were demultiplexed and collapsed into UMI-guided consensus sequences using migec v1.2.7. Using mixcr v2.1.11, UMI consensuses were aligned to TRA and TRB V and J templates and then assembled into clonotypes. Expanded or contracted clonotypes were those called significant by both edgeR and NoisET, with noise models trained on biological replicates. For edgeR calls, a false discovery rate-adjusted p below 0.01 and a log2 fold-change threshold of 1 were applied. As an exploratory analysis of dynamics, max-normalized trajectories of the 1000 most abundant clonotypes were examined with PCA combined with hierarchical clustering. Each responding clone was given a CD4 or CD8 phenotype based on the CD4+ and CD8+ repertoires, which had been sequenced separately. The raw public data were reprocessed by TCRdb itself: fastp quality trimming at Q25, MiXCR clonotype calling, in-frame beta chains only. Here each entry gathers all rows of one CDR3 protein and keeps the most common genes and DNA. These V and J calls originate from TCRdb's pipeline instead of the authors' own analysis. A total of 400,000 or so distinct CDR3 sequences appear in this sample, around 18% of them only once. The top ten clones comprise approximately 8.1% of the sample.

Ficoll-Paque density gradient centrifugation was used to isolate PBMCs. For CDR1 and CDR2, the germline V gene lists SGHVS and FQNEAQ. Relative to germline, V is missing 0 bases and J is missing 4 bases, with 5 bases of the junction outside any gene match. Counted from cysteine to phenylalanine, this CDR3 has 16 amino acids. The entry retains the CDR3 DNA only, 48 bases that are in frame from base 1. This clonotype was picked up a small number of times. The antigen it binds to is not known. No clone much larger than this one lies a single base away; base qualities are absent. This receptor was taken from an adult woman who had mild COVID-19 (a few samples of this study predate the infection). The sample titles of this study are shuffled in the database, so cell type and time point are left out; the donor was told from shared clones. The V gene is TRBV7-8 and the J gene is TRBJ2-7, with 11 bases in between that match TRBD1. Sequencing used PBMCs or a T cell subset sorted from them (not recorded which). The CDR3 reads CASSLARTGGMYEQYF. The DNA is TGTGCCAGCAGCTTAGCACGGACAGGGGGCATGTACGAGCAGTACTTC.